These 16 T cell receptor beta chains came from one sample sequenced in a study of sequential checkpoint blockade in melanoma. This table comes from immunoSEQ multiplex PCR, and its TCRdb copy is limited to in-frame clones, with some not included. The table lists some 19,000 clones, roughly two thirds of them singletons. As for treatment: randomized to nivolumab then ipilimumab (arm A) or the reverse (arm B). The sample was CD8+ T cells sorted from blood (inferred from file names), taken from a patient given nivolumab and ipilimumab in sequence. The receptor source for this set is a human donor with melanoma.

The chain links TRBV7-3 to TRBJ1-1, with a weak D call TRBD1 (6 bases). The CDR3 runs to 16 residues. V lost 2 bases to trimming and J lost 1 base, with 14 bases between them. Germline-derived CDR1 and CDR2 are SGHTA and FQGTGA. The DNA for the CDR3 is TGTGCCAGCAGCTTACGAGGGGGACGAGGGAACACTGAAGCTTTCTTT. Translation: CASSLRGGRGNTEAFF.

This clone was found once. V and J are TRBV9 and TRBJ1-6; 8 bases are a match to TRBD1. Per germline, CDR1 SGDLS and CDR2 YYNGEE. CDR3 size: 17 residues. Trimming removed 0 bases from V and 2 bases from J; junction bases left unmatched: 4. CDR3 coding DNA: TGTGCCAGCAGCGTAGAGCAGGGGGCTACCTATAATTCACCCCTCCACTTT. This gives the protein CASSVEQGATYNSPLHF. Looking up the rest from reference TRBV9 and TRBJ1-6 gives the full variable domain: DSGVTQTPKHLITATGQRVTLRCSPRSGDLSVYWYQQSLDQGLQFLIQYYNGEERAKGNILERFSAQQFPDLHSELNLSSLELGDSALYFCASSVEQGATYNSPLHFGNGTRLTVT.

Only a few counts were recorded for this clone. The chain couples TRBV15 to TRBJ1-6; D is unresolved. The CDR3 has 13 amino acids. V was clipped by 0 bases and J by 7 bases, with 4 bases between them. Germline lookup yields CDR1 LNHNV and CDR2 YYDKDF (reference sequence). CDR3 in amino acids: CATSRDRNSPLHF. CDR3 sequence (DNA): TGTGCCACCAGCAGAGACAGGAATTCACCCCTCCACTTT.

In its sample, this clone was seen a few times. CDR3 coding DNA: TGCGCCAGCAGCCCCTCGAGCATTACAGATACGCAGTATTTT. Translated: CASSPSSITDTQYF. V usage is TRBV5-1 and J usage is TRBJ2-3, with no clear D. V was clipped by 4 bases and J by 3 bases, with 12 bases between them. This CDR3 comprises 14 residues. The germline CDR1 and CDR2 sequences are SGHRS and YFSETQ.

The genes are TRBV10-3 and TRBJ1-3; possibly TRBD1 for D (6 bases). Trimming left V 2 bases short and J 4 bases short, with 12 bases between. CDR3 length: 15 residues. Germline V CDR1 and CDR2: ENHRY, SYGVKD. For the CDR3, the DNA is TGTGCCATCAGTGAGAACAGAGGGGGAGGAAACACCATATATTTT. This codes for CAISENRGGGNTIYF.

The DNA of the CDR3 is TGTGCCAGCAGCACCCAGCGGGAACCCACAGATACGCAGTATTTT. Translated: CASSTQREPTDTQYF. The gene calls are TRBV11-2 and TRBJ2-3; 7 nucleotides line up with TRBD2. Germline CDR1 is SGHAT and CDR2 is FQNNGV. The CDR3 runs 15 residues. J was trimmed by 2 bases and V by 5 bases; bases with no gene match: 7. Using reference TRBV11-2 and TRBJ2-3 for the parts outside the CDR3, the full variable domain is EAGVAQSPRYKIIEKRQSVAFWCNPISGHATLYWYQQILGQGPKLLIQFQNNGVVDDSQLPKDRFSAERLKGVDSTLKIQPAKLEDSAVYLCASSTQREPTDTQYFGPGTRLTVL.

In its sample, this clone ranks as medium-sized. The chain employs TRBV6-5 and TRBJ1-2; D ambiguous. From germline, CDR1 is MNHEY and CDR2 SVGAGI. Trimming cost V 0 bases and J 4 bases, with 6 bases left between them. The CDR3 runs 13 residues. The CDR3 reads CASSYSTSYGYTF. The DNA for the CDR3 is TGTGCCAGCAGTTACTCGACAAGCTATGGCTACACCTTC.

The chain couples TRBV4-1 to TRBJ2-5, with D possibly being TRBD2 (5 bases). Trimming removed 4 bases from V and 3 bases from J, with 12 bases in between. The CDR3 has 14 residues. In germline, CDR1 is MGHRA, CDR2 YSYEKL. The CDR3 DNA is TGCGCCAGCAGCCCTGGACTGGGTAAAGAGACCCAGTACTTC. Amino acids: CASSPGLGKETQYF.

The CDR3 DNA reads as TGTGCCAGCAGCGGTAGGATTGCGGGGGGTCACAATGAGCAGTTCTTC. It yields the protein CASSGRIAGGHNEQFF. The chain is built from TRBV9 and TRBJ2-1; 8 positions match TRBD2. Germline V gene sequence: CDR1 SGDLS, CDR2 YYNGEE. V was clipped by 3 bases and J by 5 bases; unmatched bases: 10. The CDR3 length is 16 residues.

The J gene is TRBJ1-3, the V gene TRBV4-3; D unclear. The CDR3 has 17 residues. The V gene's germline CDR1 is LGHNA and CDR2 YSLEER. V lost 1 base and J lost 2, with 15 bases in between. The CDR3 nucleotides are TGCGCCAGCAGCCAAGGGGTGGACTATCTCCCTGGAAACACCATATATTTT. It specifies CASSQGVDYLPGNTIYF.

This rearrangement joins TRBV6-5 to TRBJ1-2; 9 nucleotides agree with TRBD1. After removal of 4 bases from V and 8 bases from J, the junction contained 11 bases not matched to a gene. The CDR3 extends over 15 amino acids. The germline CDR1 and CDR2 sequences are MNHEY and SVGAGI. The CDR3 loop reads CASSSAYDRGIGYTF. The CDR3 nucleotides read TGTGCCAGCAGTTCCGCCTACGACAGGGGGATCGGCTACACCTTC.

The chain combines TRBV7-9 with TRBJ2-7; 10 positions agree with TRBD1. This CDR3 is built from 18 residues. Trimming at V came to 2 bases and at J to 1 base, leaving 11 bases not matched to a gene. Germline V CDR1 and CDR2: SEHNR, FQNEAQ (reference sequence). Here the CDR3 reads CASSLKTSGQGYSYEQYF. In nucleotides, the CDR3 is TGTGCCAGCAGCTTAAAAACCTCGGGACAGGGGTATTCCTACGAGCAGTACTTC.

J is TRBJ1-5 and V is TRBV27; possibly TRBD1 for D (5 bases). The CDR3 is made up of 15 amino acids. Germline CDR1 and CDR2: MNHEY and SMNVEV (reference sequence). Trimming shortened V by 1 base and J by 3 bases, and 10 bases separated the two germline ends. For the CDR3, the DNA is TGTGCCAGCAGTTTATTAACAGGAGACAATCAGCCCCAGCATTTT. It translates to CASSLLTGDNQPQHF.

V gene TRBV7-8 combines with J gene TRBJ2-6; D not certain. CDR1 and CDR2 from the germline V gene are SGHVS and FQNEAQ. Trimming took off 2 bases at V and 1 base at J, with 9 bases between the two ends. There are 16 residues in the CDR3. CDR3 sequence: CASSLRSGSGANVLTF. The CDR3 region has the DNA TGTGCCAGCAGCTTAAGATCCGGGTCTGGGGCCAACGTCCTGACTTTC.

The V and J genes are TRBV27 and TRBJ2-7; unclear D gene. Trimming took off 6 bases at V and 5 bases at J, with 11 bases between the two ends. Germline V CDR1 and CDR2: MNHEY, SMNVEV (reference sequence). The CDR3 is 12 amino acids. CDR3 amino acids: CASRHRNDEQYF. In nucleotides, the CDR3 is TGTGCCAGCAGACACAGAAATGACGAGCAGTACTTC.

The V and J genes are TRBV9 and TRBJ2-5, with D maybe TRBD1 (5 bases). The J call is in doubt because the DNA end fits TRBJ2-7 better. Germline CDR1 reads SGDLS; CDR2 reads YYNGEE. CDR3 size: 12 residues. The CDR3 protein is CASSPGRHEQYF. The CDR3 nucleotides are TGTGCCAGCAGCCCAGGGCGTCACGAGCAGTACTTC.